These T cell receptor beta chains were read from a single sample in a study of CD8 T cells in ankylosing spondylitis. TCRdb independently ran MiXCR on the 5' RACE reads; one entry per CDR3 protein. In the table there are approximately 290,000 distinct CDR3 sequences, less than 25% of which are singletons. The sequenced material came from blood, either unsorted or a sorted T cell fraction (not recorded which). These TCRs come from a female donor with ankylosing spondylitis or in good health (not recorded which). Both conserved end residues are part of each CDR3. The D gene is left open where the match is weak. Expanded clones get a size class; other rows say once, few or many, or leave the size out.

d_call: -
clone_size: few
v_call: TRBV14
j_call: TRBJ1-6
cdr3_nt: TGTGCCAGCAGCCAAGACGTAGGGTGGGGGTCACCCCTCCACTTT
cdr3_aa: CASSQDVGWGSPLHF

d_call: TRBD1
clone_size: -
v_call: TRBV5-1
j_call: TRBJ2-7
cdr3_nt: TGCGCCAGCAGCTTAGGACAGGCCAACTCCTACGAGCTGTACTTC
cdr3_aa: CASSLGQANSYELYF

d_call: TRBD2
clone_size: -
v_call: TRBV12-3/TRBV12-4
j_call: TRBJ2-3
cdr3_nt: TGTGCCAGCAGTTTACTAGCGGGAGCGGGGGGCCCAGATACGCAGTATTTT
cdr3_aa: CASSLLAGAGGPDTQYF

d_call: -
clone_size: few
v_call: TRBV12-3/TRBV12-4
j_call: TRBJ1-1
cdr3_nt: TGTGCCAGCAGCCGGGGACGGCTTGACACTGAAGCTTTCTTT
cdr3_aa: CASSRGRLDTEAFF

d_call: -
clone_size: many
v_call: TRBV12-5
j_call: TRBJ2-5
cdr3_nt: TGTGCTAGTGGCCCTGGGACGGGTCAAGAGACCCAGTACTTC
cdr3_aa: CASGPGTGQETQYF

d_call: -
clone_size: -
v_call: TRBV6-1
j_call: TRBJ1-2
cdr3_nt: TGTGCCAGCGGGCGGCAGTTCCTCTATGGCTACACCTTC
cdr3_aa: CASGRQFLYGYTF

d_call: -
clone_size: many
v_call: TRBV24-1
j_call: TRBJ2-5
cdr3_nt: TGTGCCACCGGGCCGGGACGGAACCAAGAGACCCAGTACTTC
cdr3_aa: CATGPGRNQETQYF

d_call: -
clone_size: -
v_call: TRBV18
j_call: TRBJ2-5
cdr3_nt: TGTGCCAGCTCAGGACGCCTATCCCAAGAGACCCAGTACTTC
cdr3_aa: CASSGRLSQETQYF

d_call: TRBD2
clone_size: many
v_call: TRBV12-3/TRBV12-4
j_call: TRBJ2-1
cdr3_nt: TGTGCCAGCAGTTATTCTAGCGGGTCAAATGAGCAGTTCTTC
cdr3_aa: CASSYSSGSNEQFF

d_call: TRBD2
clone_size: many
v_call: TRBV12-3/TRBV12-4
j_call: TRBJ2-7
cdr3_nt: TGTGCCAGCAGTTTGGGTAGCGGGACTACCTACGAGCAGTACTTC
cdr3_aa: CASSLGSGTTYEQYF

d_call: -
clone_size: -
v_call: TRBV19
j_call: TRBJ1-5
cdr3_nt: TGTGCCAGTATGCAAGGTCGCGGGAGGAACCTAAATCAGCCCCAGCATTTT
cdr3_aa: CASMQGRGRNLNQPQHF

d_call: -
clone_size: -
v_call: TRBV20-1
j_call: TRBJ1-1
cdr3_nt: TGCAGTGCTAGAGTTGGACGGCTGAACACTGAAGCTTTCTTT
cdr3_aa: CSARVGRLNTEAFF

d_call: TRBD2
clone_size: -
v_call: TRBV20-1
j_call: TRBJ2-3
cdr3_nt: TGCAGTGCTGCGAGACTAGCGGCAGATACGCAGTATTTT
cdr3_aa: CSAARLAADTQYF

d_call: TRBD2
clone_size: many
v_call: TRBV12-3/TRBV12-4
j_call: TRBJ2-2
cdr3_nt: TGTGCCAGCAGATTAGCGGGGGCGAACACCGGGGAGCTGTTTTTT
cdr3_aa: CASRLAGANTGELFF

d_call: -
clone_size: few
v_call: TRBV7-3
j_call: TRBJ2-3
cdr3_nt: TGTGCCAGCAGCCCAACTAGCAACACAGATACGCAGTATTTT
cdr3_aa: CASSPTSNTDTQYF

d_call: -
clone_size: -
v_call: TRBV29-1
j_call: TRBJ1-5
cdr3_nt: TGCAGCGTTGCAGGCCAGTATAGCAATCAGCCCCAGCATTTT
cdr3_aa: CSVAGQYSNQPQHF

d_call: -
clone_size: -
v_call: TRBV18
j_call: TRBJ1-4
cdr3_nt: TGTGCCAGCTCACGGGAGGTCTCCCGACCTAATGAAAAACTGTTTTTT
cdr3_aa: CASSREVSRPNEKLFF

d_call: TRBD1
clone_size: -
v_call: TRBV6-2/TRBV6-3
j_call: TRBJ2-1
cdr3_nt: TGTGCCAGCGGAGGACAGGCCTACAATGAGCAGTTCTTC
cdr3_aa: CASGGQAYNEQFF

d_call: TRBD2
clone_size: once
v_call: TRBV7-9
j_call: TRBJ2-1
cdr3_nt: TGTGCCAGCAGCGTTAGCGGGACGGTGGGGGGGGATGAGCAGTTCTTC
cdr3_aa: CASSVSGTVGGDEQFF

d_call: -
clone_size: -
v_call: TRBV10-3
j_call: TRBJ2-7
cdr3_nt: TGTGCCATCAGTGATGGGGGCGAGCAGTACTTC
cdr3_aa: CAISDGGEQYF

d_call: TRBD1
clone_size: medium-sized
v_call: TRBV10-3
j_call: TRBJ1-2
cdr3_nt: TGTGCCATCAGTGTGAGGGACAGCGCCTATGGCTACACCTTC
cdr3_aa: CAISVRDSAYGYTF

d_call: -
clone_size: many
v_call: TRBV11-2
j_call: TRBJ1-6
cdr3_nt: TGTGCCAGCAGCTTTGGGTTCGGGGGACCCCTCCACTTT
cdr3_aa: CASSFGFGGPLHF

d_call: -
clone_size: -
v_call: TRBV5-1
j_call: TRBJ2-3
cdr3_nt: TGCGCCAGCAGCTTGCGGCAAACGCGCACAGATACGCAGTATTTT
cdr3_aa: CASSLRQTRTDTQYF

d_call: -
clone_size: many
v_call: TRBV7-9
j_call: TRBJ2-7
cdr3_nt: TGTGCCAGCAGCCAAACACAGACACCCCATGGATACGAGCAGTACTTC
cdr3_aa: CASSQTQTPHGYEQYF

d_call: -
clone_size: -
v_call: TRBV9
j_call: TRBJ2-3
cdr3_nt: TGTGCCAGCAGCGTACAACCCGAGGGTACGCAGTATTTT
cdr3_aa: CASSVQPEGTQYF

d_call: -
clone_size: -
v_call: TRBV16
j_call: TRBJ2-7
cdr3_nt: TGTGCCAGCAGCCCCTGGACGGGCCTCTCCTACGAGCAGTACTTC
cdr3_aa: CASSPWTGLSYEQYF

d_call: TRBD2
clone_size: -
v_call: TRBV20-1
j_call: TRBJ2-1
cdr3_nt: TGCAGTGCTTACACAACGGGGAGGGGTAATGAGCAGTTCTTC
cdr3_aa: CSAYTTGRGNEQFF

d_call: -
clone_size: many
v_call: TRBV20-1
j_call: TRBJ2-1
cdr3_nt: TGCAGTGCTAGGGCGGCCGCCCGTGAGCAGTTCTTC
cdr3_aa: CSARAAAREQFF

d_call: -
clone_size: -
v_call: TRBV20-1
j_call: TRBJ2-7
cdr3_nt: TGCAGTGCTTCTCCGGGGCAGGGAACCTACGAGCAGTACTTC
cdr3_aa: CSASPGQGTYEQYF

d_call: -
clone_size: few
v_call: TRBV28
j_call: TRBJ2-1
cdr3_nt: TGTGCCAGCAGTTTTAATGAGCAGTTCTTC
cdr3_aa: CASSFNEQFF

d_call: -
clone_size: -
v_call: TRBV4-3
j_call: TRBJ2-3
cdr3_nt: TGCGCCAGCAGCCAAGGGGGGCTAGGGTATGCTGGCACAGATACGCAGTATTTT
cdr3_aa: CASSQGGLGYAGTDTQYF

d_call: -
clone_size: few
v_call: TRBV10-3
j_call: TRBJ1-5
cdr3_nt: TGTGCCATCAGTGTCCCGGGGGAGCCCCAGCATTTT
cdr3_aa: CAISVPGEPQHF

d_call: -
clone_size: -
v_call: TRBV27
j_call: TRBJ2-3
cdr3_nt: TGTGCCAGCAGTTTATTTCGGCGTTTAGGAGATACGCAGTATTTT
cdr3_aa: CASSLFRRLGDTQYF

d_call: -
clone_size: many
v_call: TRBV12-3/TRBV12-4
j_call: TRBJ2-1
cdr3_nt: TGTGCCAGCAGCCTAGGGACCTACAATGAGCAGTTCTTC
cdr3_aa: CASSLGTYNEQFF

d_call: -
clone_size: -
v_call: TRBV20-1
j_call: TRBJ2-5
cdr3_nt: TGCAGTGCTAGTCAGGGGAAAGAGACCCAGTACTTC
cdr3_aa: CSASQGKETQYF

d_call: -
clone_size: -
v_call: TRBV7-8
j_call: TRBJ2-1
cdr3_nt: TGTGCCAGCAGCCCCGGAACGTCAGGGGTGGGGAATGAGCAGTTCTTC
cdr3_aa: CASSPGTSGVGNEQFF

d_call: TRBD2
clone_size: few
v_call: TRBV7-2
j_call: TRBJ2-2
cdr3_nt: TGTGCCAGCAGCTTAGCGGCGGGAGGGCCGCCCGGGGAGCTGTTTTTT
cdr3_aa: CASSLAAGGPPGELFF

d_call: -
clone_size: -
v_call: TRBV23-1
j_call: TRBJ2-4
cdr3_nt: TGCGCCAGCAGGTCATCCGGGACAATAATGTTGGGCAAAAACATTCAGTACTTC
cdr3_aa: CASRSSGTIMLGKNIQYF

d_call: TRBD2
clone_size: -
v_call: TRBV4-2
j_call: TRBJ2-5
cdr3_nt: TGTGCCAGCAGAGCCGGGACTAGCGCCGGGGTCGAGACCCAGTACTTC
cdr3_aa: CASRAGTSAGVETQYF

d_call: TRBD1
clone_size: -
v_call: TRBV4-3
j_call: TRBJ2-2
cdr3_nt: TGCGCCAGCAGCCAAGGGCGACAGGGGGCCACCGGGGAGCTGTTTTTT
cdr3_aa: CASSQGRQGATGELFF

d_call: -
clone_size: few
v_call: TRBV20-1
j_call: TRBJ2-7
cdr3_nt: TGCAGTGCTAGGTTCACAGGGAGCTCCTACGAGCAGTACTTC
cdr3_aa: CSARFTGSSYEQYF

d_call: -
clone_size: few
v_call: TRBV7-2
j_call: TRBJ2-5
cdr3_nt: TGTGCCAGCAGCTTAGAGGGACTTATCCAAGAGACCCAGTACTTC
cdr3_aa: CASSLEGLIQETQYF

d_call: -
clone_size: -
v_call: TRBV3-1
j_call: TRBJ2-7
cdr3_nt: TGTGCCAGCAGCCGCGGCCTCGGGGATAGGTCCTACGAGCAGTACTTC
cdr3_aa: CASSRGLGDRSYEQYF

d_call: TRBD1
clone_size: many
v_call: TRBV20-1
j_call: TRBJ1-2
cdr3_nt: TGCAGTGCCCTTCGAGGACAGGGGAGCAACTATGGCTACACCTTC
cdr3_aa: CSALRGQGSNYGYTF

d_call: -
clone_size: -
v_call: TRBV24-1
j_call: TRBJ2-1
cdr3_nt: TGTGCCACCAGTGATAGAATCGGTGAGCAGTTCTTC
cdr3_aa: CATSDRIGEQFF

d_call: TRBD1
clone_size: -
v_call: TRBV4-3
j_call: TRBJ2-7
cdr3_nt: TGCGCCAGCAGCCTGAATTGGGACAGGGCCTACGAGCAGTACTTC
cdr3_aa: CASSLNWDRAYEQYF

d_call: -
clone_size: many
v_call: TRBV6-5
j_call: TRBJ2-3
cdr3_nt: TGTGCCAGCACGCTTGGGGCTAGCACAGATACGCAGTATTTT
cdr3_aa: CASTLGASTDTQYF

d_call: TRBD1
clone_size: few
v_call: TRBV24-1
j_call: TRBJ1-5
cdr3_nt: TGTGCCACCCAGGGACAGTTTGGGCAGCCCCAGCATTTT
cdr3_aa: CATQGQFGQPQHF

d_call: -
clone_size: -
v_call: TRBV15
j_call: TRBJ2-5
cdr3_nt: TGTGCCACCAGCAGAATTCTACAAGAGACCCAGTACTTC
cdr3_aa: CATSRILQETQYF

d_call: -
clone_size: many
v_call: TRBV20-1
j_call: TRBJ1-1
cdr3_nt: TGCAGTGCCCCGACAGGAGGAACTGAAGCTTTCTTT
cdr3_aa: CSAPTGGTEAFF

d_call: -
clone_size: few
v_call: TRBV21-1
j_call: TRBJ2-1
cdr3_nt: TGTGCCAGCATGTCGAGTGGGGACAATGAGCAGTTCTTC
cdr3_aa: CASMSSGDNEQFF

d_call: TRBD1
clone_size: -
v_call: TRBV7-3
j_call: TRBJ2-6
cdr3_nt: TGTGCCAGCAGCGTGACAGGGCCCAACCACTCTGGGGCCAACGTCCTGACTTTC
cdr3_aa: CASSVTGPNHSGANVLTF

d_call: -
clone_size: -
v_call: TRBV10-3
j_call: TRBJ1-1
cdr3_nt: TGTGCCACCCGAAGCGGAAGCCTGAGGATGAACACTGAAGCTTTCTTT
cdr3_aa: CATRSGSLRMNTEAFF

d_call: TRBD2
clone_size: -
v_call: TRBV27
j_call: TRBJ2-7
cdr3_nt: TGTGCCAGCAGTTCATTAGCGGGAGGACTCTACGAGCAGTACTTC
cdr3_aa: CASSSLAGGLYEQYF

d_call: -
clone_size: few
v_call: TRBV19
j_call: TRBJ2-1
cdr3_nt: TGTGCCAGTAGTCCACAGCCCCGGACCTCCGAGCAGTTCTTC
cdr3_aa: CASSPQPRTSEQFF

d_call: -
clone_size: few
v_call: TRBV20-1
j_call: TRBJ2-5
cdr3_nt: TGCAGTGCTACAACGGGACGGTCCAAGGAGACCCAGTACTTC
cdr3_aa: CSATTGRSKETQYF

d_call: TRBD2
clone_size: -
v_call: TRBV10-3
j_call: TRBJ2-1
cdr3_nt: TGTGCCATCAGTGGACTAGCGGGAGGGCAAGCAACCTACAATGAGCAGTTCTTC
cdr3_aa: CAISGLAGGQATYNEQFF

d_call: -
clone_size: few
v_call: TRBV20-1
j_call: TRBJ2-4
cdr3_nt: TGCAGTGCTGACGCGGGAACCAAAAACATTCAGTACTTC
cdr3_aa: CSADAGTKNIQYF

d_call: TRBD2
clone_size: -
v_call: TRBV28
j_call: TRBJ2-7
cdr3_nt: TGTGCCAGCAGTTTAAGGACACTAGCGGGGGAAGGCTACGAGCAGTACTTC
cdr3_aa: CASSLRTLAGEGYEQYF

d_call: -
clone_size: few
v_call: TRBV7-8
j_call: TRBJ2-1
cdr3_nt: TGTGCCAGCAGCCCGCCGGGCACTTACAATGAGCAGTTCTTC
cdr3_aa: CASSPPGTYNEQFF